The 3 T cell receptor beta chains given below trace back to one sample, sequenced in a study of cytotoxic CD8 clonotypes in ibrutinib-treated CLL. Assay used: immunoSEQ multiplex PCR; TCRdb lists only in-frame clones, some missing. The sample includes about 200,000 clones, around 72% of them seen just once. The starting material was PBMCs, obtained after 24 months of ibrutinib treatment. The receptors come from a human donor with chronic lymphocytic leukemia.

The rearrangement joins TRBV5-5 to TRBJ2-5; unclear D gene. Looked up from germline, CDR1 is SGHKS and CDR2 is YYEKEE (reference sequence). The CDR3 spans 15 residues. Trimming pared 5 bases from V and 5 bases from J, leaving 19 bases between. Here the CDR3 DNA reads TGTGCCAGCAGGGCGGAGAGAATTCCTTGGGAGACCCAGTACTTC. This sequence encodes CASRAERIPWETQYF.

The V call is TRBV19, the J call TRBJ2-7; TRBD2 aligns across 10 bases. CDR1 LNHDA and CDR2 SQIVND come from the germline V gene (reference sequence). The CDR3 is 15 amino acids. The ends lost 6 bases at V and 0 bases at J; junction bases unmatched: 5. The CDR3 is CASSILAGASYEQYF. CDR3 bases: TGTGCCAGTAGCATCCTAGCGGGAGCCTCCTACGAGCAGTACTTC.

The chain joins TRBV5-1 to TRBJ2-5; possibly TRBD1 for D (5 bases). This CDR3 comprises 14 residues. The V gene's germline CDR1 is SGHRS and CDR2 YFSETQ. V was shortened by 0 bases and J by 1 base, with 7 bases between the two germline ends. CDR3 loop: CASSLATAQETQYF. CDR3 DNA: TGCGCCAGCAGCTTGGCGACAGCCCAAGAGACCCAGTACTTC.